This T cell receptor beta chain comes out of a study of CD8 T cells in ankylosing spondylitis. Findings of the study overall: Reportedly, significant enrichment of disease-linked clones occurred in matched ankylosing spondylitis synovial fluid.

This clonotype was recorded a few times. As yet, its antigen is unknown. For TCR beta, libraries came from quantitative 5'-RACE with molecular barcodes. TCRdb reprocessed the 5' RACE reads via MiXCR and lists one record per CDR3 protein. Of 250,000 to 350,000 distinct CDR3 sequences in the sample, 20% are singletons; the top ten hold roughly 8%. Material: blood, either unsorted or a sorted T cell fraction (not recorded which). The clonotype comes from a male donor with ankylosing spondylitis or in good health (not recorded which).

The CDR3 bases are TGTGCCAGCAGCTCTAGCGGGAGACTCCATGAGCAGTTCTTC. Translating gives CASSSSGRLHEQFF. This chain connects TRBV7-6 to TRBJ2-1; 10 bases fit TRBD2. V shed 4 bases, J shed 8 bases, and the junction held 5 bases outside the gene matches. This CDR3 has 14 residues. Germline-derived CDR1 and CDR2 are SGHVS and FNYEAQ.